The rows below give T cell receptor beta chains drawn from one sample of a study of blood T cell repertoires in COVID-19. The assay was immunoSEQ multiplex PCR, and TCRdb's table has in-frame clones only and misses some. The sample includes fewer than 400,000 clones, 65% to 85% of them seen just once. Specimen: peripheral blood. The receptors derive from a man aged 25-40 years with active or convalescent COVID-19. Each CDR3 is given with its conserved first and last residue. The order of the fields is V gene, D gene, J gene, CDR3 protein. A D gene is named only where the DNA matches it firmly.

TRBV11-1,.,TRBJ2-7,CASSSRVYEQYF
TRBV27,TRBD2,TRBJ2-3,CASSLWTSGGVTDTQYF
TRBV7-9,TRBD1,TRBJ1-4,CASLPGTGANEKLFF
TRBV5-1,TRBD1,TRBJ1-1,CASSTQGQGHTEAFF
TRBV11-2,TRBD1,TRBJ2-1,CASNLRGTVFSYNEQFF
TRBV28,.,TRBJ2-3,CASRADSDTQYF
TRBV5-1,TRBD2,TRBJ2-1,CASSFNGGSYNEQFF
TRBV19,.,TRBJ1-5,CASSIGGGPQHF
TRBV3-1/TRBV3-2,TRBD2,TRBJ2-7,CASSQFSGRAYEQYF
TRBV6-5,TRBD1,TRBJ1-2,CASSYATGGYTF
TRBV4-3,.,TRBJ2-1,CASSPDPGTRRHEQFF
TRBV7-8,.,TRBJ2-3,CASRERLDGTSTDTQYF
TRBV5-4,.,TRBJ1-1,CASSLGGDTEAFF
TRBV6-5,.,TRBJ1-1,CASTEAGDTEAFF
TRBV24-1,.,TRBJ2-7,CATSDFLGAAQYF
TRBV5-4,TRBD1,TRBJ1-1,CASNQYRGQNTEAFF
TRBV7-2,TRBD2,TRBJ2-2,CASTVTVAGRAGELFF
TRBV7-2,TRBD2,TRBJ2-7,CASSRTSVSYEQYF
TRBV5-4,TRBD1,TRBJ1-3,CASSPGQGPGNTIYF